Sequencing of this T cell receptor (beta chain) was carried out in a study of blood T cell repertoires in COVID-19. Study details: Acute and convalescent COVID-19 specimens originated in the United States, Italy and Spain. Sources were T cells, B-cell-depleted T cells, or PBMCs; the material itself was cDNA or gDNA.

CDR3 length: 16 residues. Germline values: CDR1 SGHRS, CDR2 YFSETQ. V was clipped by 4 bases and J by 5 bases; unmatched bases: 14. Per the authors' pipeline: Researchers report that nucleated cell counts were estimated from reference gene primer amplification. Data came from immunoSEQ multiplex PCR; TCRdb stores just in-frame clones and leaves some out. Clone size and V and J calls were adopted from that table, with D and trimming inferred from the DNA. The table has about 250,000 clones, 70% to 90% seen once. The material sequenced was peripheral blood. The clonotype was recovered from a man younger than 35 with active or convalescent COVID-19. The V call is TRBV5-1, the J call TRBJ1-2, with TRBD1 identical over 7 bases. The CDR3 DNA sequence: TGCGCCAGCAGCCCACGTCTTGTCGACAGGGTGTATGGCTACACCTTC. Translated, it gives CASSPRLVDRVYGYTF.